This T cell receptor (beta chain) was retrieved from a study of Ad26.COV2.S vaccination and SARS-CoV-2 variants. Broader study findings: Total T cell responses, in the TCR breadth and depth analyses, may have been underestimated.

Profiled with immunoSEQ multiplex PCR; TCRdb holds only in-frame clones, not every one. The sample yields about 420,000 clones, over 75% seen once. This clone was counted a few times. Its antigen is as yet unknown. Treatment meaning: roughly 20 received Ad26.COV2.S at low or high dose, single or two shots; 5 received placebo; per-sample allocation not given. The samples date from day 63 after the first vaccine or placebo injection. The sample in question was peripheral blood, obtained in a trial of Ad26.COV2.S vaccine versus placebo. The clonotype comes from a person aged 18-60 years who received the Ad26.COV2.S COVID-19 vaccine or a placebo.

Here the CDR3 DNA reads TGTGCCAGTAGTATGCTTCGACAGCCCCAGCATTTT. Its translation: CASSMLRQPQHF. This chain links TRBV19 with TRBJ1-5; D ambiguous. This CDR3 spans 12 amino acids. The germline gives CDR1 LNHDA, CDR2 SQIVND (reference sequence). The V gene lost 3 bases and the J gene lost 7 bases, with 7 bases spanning the gap.